This T cell receptor (beta chain) came from a study of blood T cell repertoires in COVID-19. Overall study: The origin of the acute and convalescent COVID-19 samples was the United States, Italy and Spain. Nucleic acid was either cDNA or gDNA, and it came from T cells, B-cell-depleted T cells, or PBMCs.

Original processing methods: For nucleated cells, counts were estimated from reference gene primer amplification. Libraries were prepared by immunoSEQ multiplex PCR; TCRdb keeps only in-frame clonotypes and omits some of them. For V, J and clone size, that table is used; D and trimming come from the DNA. Of approximately 76,000 clones detected, about 83% appear once; the ten largest clones hold under 9.5%. The V end was cut by 2 bases, the J end by 0 bases, with 11 bases between. This CDR3 has 15 amino acids. Looked up from germline, CDR1 is WNHNN and CDR2 is SYGVQD (reference sequence). The sequencing input was peripheral blood. The sequence was collected from a young man with acute or convalescent COVID-19. This chain joins TRBV10-1 and TRBJ2-7; D remains unclear. CDR3 nucleotide sequence: TGCGCCAGCAGTGAGATGGGCCGAAGCTCCTACGAGCAGTACTTC. Amino acids: CASSEMGRSSYEQYF.